This entry concerns a single T cell receptor beta chain. One junction end does not reproduce the germline sequence, and a read error may be involved. TCRdb ran MiXCR on the 5' RACE reads and lists one entry per CDR3 protein. The sample yields approximately 670,000 distinct CDR3 sequences, approximately 6.1% seen once. The entry originates in a study of identical twins. The length of the CDR3 is 16 residues. From germline, CDR1 is PRHDT and CDR2 FYEKMQ (reference sequence). Sample: naive T cells sorted from blood. The chain recombines TRBV13 with TRBJ2-3; 8 nucleotides align to TRBD2. The TCR comes from a man aged 18 to 30 in good health. The CDR3 DNA sequence: TGTGCCAGCAGCCCCCCAGCGGGAGTGGTAACAGATACGCGGTATTTT. Residues: CASSPPAGVVTDTRYF.